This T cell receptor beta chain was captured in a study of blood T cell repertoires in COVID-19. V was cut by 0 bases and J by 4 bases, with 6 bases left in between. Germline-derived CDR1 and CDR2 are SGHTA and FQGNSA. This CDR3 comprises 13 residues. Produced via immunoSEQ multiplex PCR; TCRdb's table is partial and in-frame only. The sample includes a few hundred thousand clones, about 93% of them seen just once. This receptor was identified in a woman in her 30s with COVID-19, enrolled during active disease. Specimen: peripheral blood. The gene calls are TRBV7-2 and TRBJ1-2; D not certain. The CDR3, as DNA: TGTGCCAGCAGCTTAGCCGTCAGCTATGGCTACACCTTC. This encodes CASSLAVSYGYTF.